Below are 27 T cell receptor beta chains sequenced from a single sample in a study of blood T cell repertoires in COVID-19. Here immunoSEQ multiplex PCR was the method, and the copy in TCRdb shows in-frame clones only, minus some. The repertoire includes about 280,000 clones, about 89% of them detected once, and about 8.6% sits in the top ten. The specimen sequenced was peripheral blood. The receptors derive from a man aged 35 to 55 with active or convalescent COVID-19.

The chain has TRBV9 and TRBJ2-2, with D possibly matching TRBD2 (7 bases). The germline V gene has CDR1 SGDLS and CDR2 YYNGEE. The CDR3 runs to 14 residues. V dropped 2 bases and J dropped 5 bases, with 10 bases sitting between them. CDR3 DNA: TGTGCCAGCAGCGTCGGGGGGCCAACCGGGGAGCTGTTTTTT. This sequence encodes CASSVGGPTGELFF.

The count of this clone is one. The chain combines TRBV6-5 with TRBJ1-1; possibly TRBD1 for D (6 bases). Germline CDR1 reads MNHEY; CDR2 reads SVGAGI. This CDR3 region has 15 residues. With 2 bases removed from V and 5 bases from J, the gap between germline ends came to 15 bases. The CDR3 DNA follows: TGTGCCAGCAGTTACAAAGGGGGAGTTTTGACTGAAGCTTTCTTT. It encodes CASSYKGGVLTEAFF.

The CDR3 region has the DNA TGTGCCAGCAGCCAAGAGGGGGGTTACAATGAGCAGTTCTTC. This translates into CASSQEGGYNEQFF. The chain uses TRBV14 and TRBJ2-1, with a weak D call TRBD2 (6 bases). V lost 0 bases and J lost 4, with 7 bases in between. Germline V gene lookup returns CDR1 SGHDN and CDR2 FVKESK. CDR3 length equals 14 residues.

This clone was found a few times. The V and J genes are TRBV30 and TRBJ1-1; D is undetermined. The germline CDR1 and CDR2 sequences are GTSNPN and SVGIG (reference sequence). Trimming stripped 8 bases from V and 5 bases from J, with 12 bases between. The CDR3 runs to 11 residues. The CDR3 loop reads CAGDGRTEAFF. The DNA of the CDR3 is TGTGCCGGAGACGGGAGGACTGAAGCTTTCTTT.

This chain connects TRBV13 to TRBJ2-5; 12 bases match TRBD2. Per the germline V gene, CDR1 is PRHDT and CDR2 is FYEKMQ (reference sequence). Trimming removed 2 bases from V and 7 bases from J; junction bases left unmatched: 14. The CDR3 extends over 18 amino acids. CDR3 region: CASSLLSATSGGRPTQYF. CDR3 coding DNA: TGTGCCAGCAGCTTACTATCAGCGACTAGCGGGGGCCGGCCGACCCAGTACTTC.

The sample holds one count of this clone. This sequence joins TRBV30 and TRBJ1-3; D is ambiguous. V lost 1 base and J lost 2, with 12 bases in between. This CDR3 contains 15 residues. Germline CDR1 GTSNPN, CDR2 SVGIG (reference sequence). This CDR3 is CAWSADSVPGNTIYF. The DNA for the CDR3 is TGTGCCTGGAGTGCGGACTCTGTTCCTGGAAACACCATATATTTT.

The V call is TRBV3-1 (or the pseudogene TRBV3-2), the J call TRBJ1-4, with D perhaps TRBD1 (6 bases). The V end was cut by 1 base, the J end by 7 bases, with 10 bases between. This CDR3 is built from 14 residues. CDR1 and CDR2 (germline): LGHDT, YNNKEL (reference sequence). The DNA for the CDR3 is TGTGCCAGCAGCCAAGGGGGGCGCGGTGAAAAACTGTTTTTT. It encodes CASSQGGRGEKLFF.

The chain recombines TRBV2 with TRBJ1-2; maybe TRBD1 (5 bases). The CDR3 covers 14 residues. From germline, CDR1 is SNHLY and CDR2 FYNNEI. The V gene lost 7 bases and the J gene lost 4 bases, with 16 bases spanning the gap. The CDR3 DNA sequence: TGTGCCAGCAAATGGTCCGGCAGGGCCTATGGCTACACCTTC. Translation: CASKWSGRAYGYTF.

The chain uses TRBV19 and TRBJ1-3; weak D call: TRBD1 (6 bases). Trimming removed 7 bases at V and 0 bases at J, with 13 bases between. Germline loops: CDR1 LNHDA, CDR2 SQIVND (reference sequence). CDR3 length equals 15 residues. The CDR3 loop reads CASKPTGSSGNTIYF. In nucleotides, the CDR3 is TGTGCCAGTAAGCCAACAGGGAGCTCTGGAAACACCATATATTTT.

The chain has TRBV24-1 and TRBJ2-5; 7 bases fit TRBD2. Germline lookup yields CDR1 KGHDR and CDR2 SFDVKD. The ends lost 5 bases at V and 5 bases at J; junction bases unmatched: 10. The CDR3 runs to 15 residues. DNA of the CDR3: TGTGCCACCAGTGGGGGGACTACACTCGGGGAGACCCAGTACTTC. As protein: CATSGGTTLGETQYF.

This clone was picked up a small number of times. This sequence joins TRBV20-1 and TRBJ1-6; D is undetermined. CDR1 DFQATT and CDR2 SNEGSKA come from the germline V gene (reference sequence). V gave up 3 bases and J gave up 13 bases, with 16 bases separating them. This CDR3 is built from 13 residues. The CDR3 protein is CSASNSYLEPLHF. The CDR3 nucleotides read TGCAGTGCTAGTAACAGCTACCTCGAGCCCCTCCACTTT.

The chain is built from TRBV7-3 and TRBJ2-1; 9 bases fit TRBD2. Germline loops: CDR1 SGHTA, CDR2 FQGTGA. V lost 5 bases, J lost 8 bases, and 10 bases stayed unmatched. The CDR3 consists of 15 residues. For the CDR3, the DNA is TGTGCCAGCAGCCTCGGGACTAGCCAGGTCGATGAGCAGTTCTTC. Residues: CASSLGTSQVDEQFF.

The chain links TRBV30 to TRBJ2-7, with 9 bases lining up with TRBD2. V shed 3 bases, J shed 4 bases, and the junction held 4 bases outside the gene matches. This CDR3 is 13 amino acids long. Germline V gene data show CDR1 as GTSNPN and CDR2 as SVGIG (reference sequence). The CDR3 here is CAWRLAGNYEQYF. The CDR3 DNA reads TGTGCCTGGAGGCTAGCGGGGAATTACGAGCAGTACTTC. Using reference TRBV30 and TRBJ2-7 for the parts outside the CDR3, the full variable domain is SQTIHQWPATLVQPVGSPLSLECTVEGTSNPNLYWYRQAAGRGLQLLFYSVGIGQISSEVPQNLSASRPQDRQFILSSKKLLLSDSGFYLCAWRLAGNYEQYFGPGTRLTVT.

The chain is built from TRBV11-1 and TRBJ2-3; maybe TRBD1 (5 bases). Germline CDR1 is SGHAT and CDR2 is FQDESV (reference sequence). This CDR3 spans 16 amino acids. V lost 3 bases and J 4 bases, leaving 17 bases between the germline ends. The CDR3 here is CASSFWVTGVPDTQYF. For the CDR3, the DNA is TGTGCCAGCAGCTTCTGGGTTACAGGCGTCCCAGATACGCAGTATTTT. The full variable domain, in which reference TRBV11-1 and TRBJ2-3 provide the parts outside the CDR3, is EAEVAQSPRYKITEKSQAVAFWCDPISGHATLYWYRQILGQGPELLVQFQDESVVDDSQLPKDRFSAERLKGVDSTLKIQPAELGDSAMYLCASSFWVTGVPDTQYFGPGTRLTVL.

The rearrangement uses TRBV2 and TRBJ1-2; 8 positions agree with TRBD1. CDR1 and CDR2 from the germline V gene are SNHLY and FYNNEI. The CDR3 length is 14 residues. After removal of 4 bases from V and 0 bases from J, the junction contained 1 base not matched to a gene. CDR3 sequence: CASSGTGPNYGYTF. Here the CDR3 DNA reads TGTGCCAGCAGTGGGACAGGGCCTAACTATGGCTACACCTTC.

The chain recombines TRBV30 with TRBJ1-6; 9 bases agree with TRBD1. The V and J ends lost 7 bases and 9 bases, in that order; junction bases with no gene match: 4. Germline lookup yields CDR1 GTSNPN and CDR2 SVGIG (reference sequence). The CDR3 length is 12 residues. CDR3 nucleotides: TGTGCCTCTGACAGGGGGAGTTCACCCCTCCACTTT. Translating it yields CASDRGSSPLHF.

J is TRBJ2-1 and V is TRBV11-2, with 9 positions matching TRBD2. The CDR3 spans 15 residues. Germline CDR1 SGHAT, CDR2 FQNNGV. V lost 7 bases to trimming and J lost 4 bases; unmatched junction nucleotides: 8. The CDR3 is CASMKLAGPYNEQFF. CDR3 DNA: TGTGCCAGCATGAAACTAGCGGGCCCATACAATGAGCAGTTCTTC. Full variable domain (missing parts from reference TRBV11-2 and TRBJ2-1): EAGVAQSPRYKIIEKRQSVAFWCNPISGHATLYWYQQILGQGPKLLIQFQNNGVVDDSQLPKDRFSAERLKGVDSTLKIQPAKLEDSAVYLCASMKLAGPYNEQFFGPGTRLTVL.

The rearrangement joins TRBV19 to TRBJ1-5; tentative D call: TRBD1 (5 bases). Germline V gene data show CDR1 as LNHDA and CDR2 as SQIVND (reference sequence). V was pared by 3 bases and J by 0 bases, with 9 bases between. The CDR3 has 15 residues. CDR3 sequence reads: CASSIDTGSNQPQHF. The CDR3 DNA reads as TGTGCCAGTAGTATTGATACAGGTAGCAATCAGCCCCAGCATTTT.

The chain carries TRBV7-9 and TRBJ1-2, with a weak D call TRBD1 (5 bases). The CDR3 has 14 residues. The V gene's germline CDR1 is SEHNR and CDR2 FQNEAQ (reference sequence). Trimming stripped 4 bases from V and 4 bases from J, with 13 bases between. CDR3 in DNA: TGTGCCAGCAGCTCCGGGGGGAATCCCTATGGCTACACCTTC. The encoded protein is CASSSGGNPYGYTF.

The V and J genes are TRBV29-1 and TRBJ2-1; TRBD1 might be the D (6 bases). The CDR3 has 14 residues. Trimming pared 7 bases from V and 5 bases from J, leaving 18 bases between. Germline V CDR1 and CDR2: SQVTM, ANQGSEA. This chain's CDR3 is CSGARDTQDNEQFF. CDR3 in DNA: TGCAGCGGTGCCCGGGACACCCAAGACAATGAGCAGTTCTTC.

The chain carries TRBV30 and TRBJ1-4, with 7 bases identical to TRBD1. The V and J ends lost 1 base and 8 bases, in that order; junction bases with no gene match: 4. CDR3 length: 13 amino acids. Germline CDR1 GTSNPN, CDR2 SVGIG (reference sequence). In DNA, the CDR3 is TGTGCCTGGAGTGGGCAGGGGGACGAAAAACTGTTTTTT. This gives the protein CAWSGQGDEKLFF.

CDR3 sequence (DNA): TGCAGCGTCCTAAGCAACGAAGGGGGCTATGGCTACACCTTC. Translated: CSVLSNEGGYGYTF. J is TRBJ1-2 and V is TRBV29-1, with D perhaps TRBD1 (6 bases). The CDR3 length is 14 residues. The germline V gene has CDR1 SQVTM and CDR2 ANQGSEA. Trimming took 6 bases from V and 4 from J, leaving 18 bases between them.

J is TRBJ1-2 and V is TRBV29-1; maybe TRBD1 (6 bases). V was pared by 7 bases and J by 7 bases, with 22 bases between. CDR1 and CDR2 (germline): SQVTM, ANQGSEA. This CDR3 is built from 14 residues. The CDR3 region is CSAPLTGTWPGYTF. The DNA of the CDR3 is TGCAGCGCACCTTTGACAGGCACGTGGCCTGGCTACACCTTC. The full variable domain, its missing parts supplied by reference TRBV29-1 and TRBJ1-2, is SAVISQKPSRDICQRGTSLTIQCQVDSQVTMMFWYRQQPGQSLTLIATANQGSEATYESGFVIDKFPISRPNLTFSTLTVSNMSPEDSSIYLCSAPLTGTWPGYTFGSGTRLTVV.

The chain joins TRBV4-1 to TRBJ2-1, with no clear D. This CDR3 contains 12 residues. V was cut by 1 base and J by 6 bases, with 4 bases left in between. From germline, CDR1 is MGHRA and CDR2 YSYEKL. CDR3: CASSQVSNEQFF. The CDR3 DNA follows: TGCGCCAGCAGCCAAGTATCCAATGAGCAGTTCTTC.

This chain joins TRBV5-1 and TRBJ2-5, with TRBD1 matching over 8 bases. Losses at the gene ends were 3 bases for V and 4 bases for J; bases not matched to a gene: 11. The CDR3 contains 16 residues. CDR1 SGHRS and CDR2 YFSETQ come from the germline V gene. CDR3: CASSSQGQAPSETQYF. The CDR3 DNA sequence: TGCGCCAGCAGCTCCCAGGGACAGGCCCCGTCAGAGACCCAGTACTTC.

This rearrangement joins TRBV7-3 to TRBJ2-1, with D perhaps matching TRBD2 (5 bases). Germline V gene lookup returns CDR1 SGHTA and CDR2 FQGTGA. V was shortened by 5 bases and J by 3 bases, with 14 bases between the two germline ends. The CDR3 is 15 residues long. The CDR3 nucleotides are TGTGCCAGCAGCCCTACTAGGACGATCTACAATGAGCAGTTCTTC. Translating it yields CASSPTRTIYNEQFF.

The CDR3 bases are TGTGCCAGCATGCGAATAGCGGGAGTGAACACCGGGGAGCTGTTTTTT. Translation gives CASMRIAGVNTGELFF. The V gene is TRBV27, the J gene TRBJ2-2; 9 bases agree with TRBD2. V trimming: 7 bases; J trimming: 1 base; junction bases outside the gene matches: 7. The CDR3 contains 16 residues. Germline V gene data show CDR1 as MNHEY and CDR2 as SMNVEV (reference sequence).